A single sample is the source of the 20 T cell receptor beta chains below, sequenced in a study of blood T cell repertoires in COVID-19. The assay was immunoSEQ multiplex PCR, and TCRdb's table has in-frame clones only and misses some. The sample includes about 180,000 clones, around 86% of them seen just once. The sequenced sample consisted of PBMCs or T cells enriched from blood (not recorded which). These receptors were collected from a woman aged 30 to 39 who had recovered from COVID-19.

The rearrangement links TRBV28 to TRBJ1-5; 8 positions agree with TRBD1. Germline V lookup: CDR1 MDHEN, CDR2 SYDVKM. The CDR3 length is 14 residues. J lost 6 bases, V lost 3 bases, and 4 bases had no gene match. This chain's CDR3 is CASSFQGAGQPQHF. CDR3 bases: TGTGCCAGCAGTTTTCAGGGGGCGGGTCAGCCCCAGCATTTT.

This clone was found once. The rearrangement links TRBV6-4 to TRBJ1-2; 8 nucleotides line up with TRBD1. Per germline, CDR1 MRHNA and CDR2 SNTAGT. The V segment lost 6 bases and the J segment 1 base; nucleotides outside the gene matches: 4. This CDR3 comprises 14 residues. CDR3 sequence reads: CASRPDRGNYGYTF. DNA of the CDR3: TGTGCCAGCAGACCAGACAGGGGTAACTATGGCTACACCTTC.

This clone is a singleton in its sample. The J gene is TRBJ2-3, the V gene TRBV5-1; TRBD2 matches 10 bases. Unmatched junction bases numbered 1, after V lost 0 bases and J lost 3 bases. Germline lookup yields CDR1 SGHRS and CDR2 YFSETQ. This CDR3 has 15 amino acids. The CDR3 reads CASSLEREGTDTQYF. DNA of the CDR3: TGCGCCAGCAGCTTGGAGCGGGAGGGTACAGATACGCAGTATTTT.

The gene calls are TRBV27 and TRBJ1-6; TRBD1 is a possible D gene (6 bases). CDR3 length equals 14 residues. V was cut by 4 bases and J by 8 bases, with 12 bases left in between. The germline V gene encodes CDR1 MNHEY and CDR2 SMNVEV (reference sequence). The DNA for the CDR3 is TGTGCCAGCAGTTCAGGACAGCAGGATTCACCCCTCCACTTT. Its translation: CASSSGQQDSPLHF.

The chain joins TRBV7-2 to TRBJ2-1; D perhaps matches TRBD2 (6 bases). Germline V gene data show CDR1 as SGHTA and CDR2 as FQGNSA. CDR3 length: 13 amino acids. V gave up 4 bases and J gave up 3 bases, with 7 bases separating them. This CDR3 is CASSSGLYNEQFF. CDR3 sequence (DNA): TGTGCCAGCAGCTCGGGACTCTACAATGAGCAGTTCTTC. Together with reference TRBV7-2 and TRBJ2-1, the CDR3 gives the full variable domain: GAGVSQSPSNKVTEKGKDVELRCDPISGHTALYWYRQSLGQGLEFLIYFQGNSAPDKSGLPSDRFSAERTGGSVSTLTIQRTQQEDSAVYLCASSSGLYNEQFFGPGTRLTVL.

The chain recombines TRBV6-6 with TRBJ2-7, with 15 bases identical to TRBD2. The germline V gene has CDR1 MNHNY and CDR2 SVGAGI (reference sequence). The J segment lost 6 bases and the V segment lost 5 bases, leaving 2 bases of the junction unmatched. The CDR3 is made up of 14 amino acids. CDR3 protein: CASSGLAGGAEQYF. The CDR3, as DNA: TGTGCCAGCAGTGGACTAGCGGGAGGGGCCGAGCAGTACTTC.

The CDR3 is CASSRETGAYNEQFF. CDR3 bases: TGCGCCAGCAGCCGGGAGACAGGTGCCTACAATGAGCAGTTCTTC. This rearrangement joins TRBV4-1 to TRBJ2-1; tentative D call: TRBD1 (6 bases). The CDR3 runs to 15 residues. V was cut by 4 bases and J by 2 bases, with 12 bases left in between. Germline CDR1 and CDR2: MGHRA and YSYEKL.

This chain connects TRBV18 to TRBJ1-1; 9 nucleotides line up with TRBD1. This CDR3 is built from 15 residues. Germline CDR1 and CDR2: KGHSH and LQKENI. V gave up 1 base and J gave up 4 bases; unmatched junction bases: 4. Written as DNA, the CDR3 is TGTGCCAGCTCACCACTGGGACAGGGTTTCACTGAAGCTTTCTTT. It translates to CASSPLGQGFTEAFF.

The chain combines TRBV20-1 with TRBJ2-3, with 8 bases lining up with TRBD2. Trimming took 3 bases from V and 2 from J; bases not matched to a gene: 4. The CDR3 is made up of 14 amino acids. In germline, CDR1 is DFQATT, CDR2 SNEGSKA (reference sequence). The CDR3 coding sequence is TGCAGTGCTAGTTATAGCGGGGTCACAGATACGCAGTATTTT. Translation: CSASYSGVTDTQYF.

CDR3 in DNA: TGTGCCAGCAGTCCCCGATGGAGGAGCACAGATACGCAGTATTTT. It codes for CASSPRWRSTDTQYF. The chain is built from TRBV28 and TRBJ2-3, with D perhaps TRBD2 (5 bases). The germline V and J ends were trimmed by 5 bases and 0 bases, with 12 bases remaining between them. The CDR3 has 15 amino acids. Germline values: CDR1 MDHEN, CDR2 SYDVKM.

This clone was counted a few times. The chain combines TRBV7-2 with TRBJ1-5; D not certain. CDR3 size: 17 residues. Trimming cost V 1 base and J 3 bases, with 16 bases left between them. Germline lookup yields CDR1 SGHTA and CDR2 FQGNSA. This chain's CDR3 is CASSLDRPGRNNQPQHF. CDR3 DNA: TGTGCCAGCAGCTTAGACCGGCCAGGTAGAAACAATCAGCCCCAGCATTTT.

The chain couples TRBV19 to TRBJ2-1; 8 bases match TRBD2. V shed 7 bases, J shed 9 bases, and the junction held 8 bases outside the gene matches. The CDR3 sequence is 13 residues long. Germline assignment: CDR1 LNHDA and CDR2 SQIVND (reference sequence). The CDR3 sequence is CASIGTSLFEQFF. CDR3 bases: TGTGCCAGTATCGGGACTAGTCTTTTTGAGCAGTTCTTC.

This clone was found a few times. The rearrangement uses TRBV10-3 and TRBJ1-1, with D perhaps TRBD1 (6 bases). CDR1 is ENHRY and CDR2 is SYGVKD in the germline V gene. CDR3 length: 15 amino acids. V lost 2 bases and J lost 5, with 15 bases in between. CDR3 amino acids: CAISESRTVGTEAFF. The CDR3 coding sequence is TGTGCCATCAGTGAGAGCCGGACAGTGGGGACTGAAGCTTTCTTT.

The chain combines TRBV5-1 with TRBJ2-1; tentative D call: TRBD2 (6 bases). Trimming pared 1 base from V and 2 bases from J, leaving 7 bases between. The CDR3 has 14 amino acids. Looked up from germline, CDR1 is SGHRS and CDR2 is YFSETQ. The CDR3 spells CASSLTSPYNEQFF. The CDR3 DNA sequence: TGCGCCAGCAGCTTGACTAGCCCCTACAATGAGCAGTTCTTC.

The chain joins TRBV28 to TRBJ2-7; 7 bases agree with TRBD1. The CDR3 is made up of 15 amino acids. Losses at the gene ends were 3 bases for V and 3 bases for J; bases not matched to a gene: 8. CDR1 and CDR2 from the germline V gene are MDHEN and SYDVKM. CDR3 sequence: CASSFGRTGHYEQYF. DNA for the CDR3: TGTGCCAGCAGTTTTGGCCGGACAGGTCACTACGAGCAGTACTTC.

This clone was detected once. This sequence joins TRBV15 and TRBJ1-3, with D uncertain. Trimming stripped 1 base from V and 4 bases from J, with 8 bases between. Germline loops: CDR1 LNHNV, CDR2 YYDKDF (reference sequence). The CDR3 sequence is 14 residues long. The CDR3 bases are TGTGCCACCAGCAGAGTCGGGGAGGGAAACACCATATATTTT. Translation gives CATSRVGEGNTIYF. The whole variable domain, filled in from reference TRBV15 and TRBJ1-3, reads DAMVIQNPRYQVTQFGKPVTLSCSQTLNHNVMYWYQQKSSQAPKLLFHYYDKDFNNEADTPDNFQSRRPNTSFCFLDIRSPGLGDTAMYLCATSRVGEGNTIYFGEGSWLTVV.

Only a few counts were recorded for this clone. This sequence joins TRBV6-5 and TRBJ1-1, with 7 positions matching TRBD1. Germline lookup yields CDR1 MNHEY and CDR2 SVGAGI. After removal of 4 bases from V and 4 bases from J, the junction contained 3 bases not matched to a gene. The CDR3 is 13 amino acids. The DNA of the CDR3 is TGTGCCAGCAGTTCGACAGGGATCACTGAAGCTTTCTTT. It codes for CASSSTGITEAFF.

The chain uses TRBV7-8 and TRBJ1-5; 7 positions agree with TRBD1. V trimming: 7 bases; J trimming: 0 bases; junction bases outside the gene matches: 6. The CDR3 consists of 15 residues. CDR1 and CDR2 from the germline V gene are SGHVS and FQNEAQ. CDR3 protein: CASTPTGYSNQPQHF. The CDR3 coding sequence is TGTGCCAGCACCCCGACAGGGTATAGCAATCAGCCCCAGCATTTT.

CDR3 nucleotide sequence: TGCGCCAGCAGCTTGGAACAGGGGGGCGAGCAGTACTTC. It specifies CASSLEQGGEQYF. The rearrangement joins TRBV5-1 to TRBJ2-7; TRBD1 matches 8 bases. CDR1 is SGHRS and CDR2 is YFSETQ in the germline V gene. Unmatched junction bases numbered 2, after V lost 0 bases and J lost 6 bases. The CDR3 runs 13 residues.

The chain uses TRBV11-3 and TRBJ2-5, with 14 bases fitting TRBD2. Trimming took 5 bases from V and 5 from J; bases not matched to a gene: 16. CDR3 size: 19 residues. In germline, CDR1 is SGHNT, CDR2 YENEEA. CDR3 amino acids: CASSQAYMGLAGEAETQYF. CDR3 DNA: TGTGCCAGCAGCCAAGCCTATATGGGACTAGCGGGAGAAGCGGAGACCCAGTACTTC.